The present entry profiles one T cell receptor beta chain with its context. Its matching antigen is unknown. This CDR3 contains 13 residues. Per the germline V gene, CDR1 is SGHNT and CDR2 is YENEEA. Between the trimmed V and J ends, which lost 0 bases and 7 bases, there was a span of 7 bases. The sample belongs to a study of cytomegalovirus exposure and HLA in healthy donors. Some clones are missing from TCRdb's copy, which holds only in-frame ones; the method was immunoSEQ multiplex PCR. The data show about 130,000 clones, roughly 90% seen once. Findings and caveats of the study: There were some public TCRs occurring in many donors, but most TCR sequences were rare. Three chains linked to CMV were shown in vitro to be specific for CMV antigens. The authors enumerated roughly 180 TCR beta chains as linked to cytomegalovirus. With high specificity and sensitivity, the classifier reportedly diagnosed cytomegalovirus status.

This rearrangement joins TRBV11-3 to TRBJ2-1, with a weak D call TRBD1 (5 bases). This sequence was found in a woman under 30 in good health and CMV-seronegative. Sequenced sample: PBMCs. The CDR3 region has the DNA TGTGCCAGCAGCTTAGACAGGGCGAATGAGCAGTTCTTC. Amino acids: CASSLDRANEQFF. Full variable domain (remainder filled in from reference TRBV11-3 and TRBJ2-1): EAGVVQSPRYKIIEKKQPVAFWCNPISGHNTLYWYLQNLGQGPELLIRYENEEAVDDSQLPKDRFSAERLKGVDSTLKIQPAELGDSAVYLCASSLDRANEQFFGPGTRLTVL.